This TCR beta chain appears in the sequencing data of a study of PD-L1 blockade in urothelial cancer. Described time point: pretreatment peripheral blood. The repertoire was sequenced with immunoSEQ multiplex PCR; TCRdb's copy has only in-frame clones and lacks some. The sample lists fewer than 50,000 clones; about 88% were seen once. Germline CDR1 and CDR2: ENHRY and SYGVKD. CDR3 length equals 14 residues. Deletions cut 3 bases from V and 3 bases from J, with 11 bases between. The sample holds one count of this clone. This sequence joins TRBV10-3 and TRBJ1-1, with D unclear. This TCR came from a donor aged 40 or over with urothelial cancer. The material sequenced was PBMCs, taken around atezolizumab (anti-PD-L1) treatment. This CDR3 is CAISEETPDTEAFF. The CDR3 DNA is TGTGCCATCAGTGAAGAGACACCAGACACTGAAGCTTTCTTT.